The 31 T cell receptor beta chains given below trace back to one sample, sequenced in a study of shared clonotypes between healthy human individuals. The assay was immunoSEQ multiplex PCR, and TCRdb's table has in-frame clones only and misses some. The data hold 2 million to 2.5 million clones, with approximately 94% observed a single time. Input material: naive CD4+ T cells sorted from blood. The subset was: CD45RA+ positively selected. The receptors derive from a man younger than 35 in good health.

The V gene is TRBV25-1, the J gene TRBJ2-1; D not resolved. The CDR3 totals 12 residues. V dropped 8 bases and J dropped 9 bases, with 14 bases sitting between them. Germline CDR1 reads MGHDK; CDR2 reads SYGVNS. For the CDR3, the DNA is TGTGCCAGCTTATCCTTCGGGTCTGAGCAGTTCTTC. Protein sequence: CASLSFGSEQFF.

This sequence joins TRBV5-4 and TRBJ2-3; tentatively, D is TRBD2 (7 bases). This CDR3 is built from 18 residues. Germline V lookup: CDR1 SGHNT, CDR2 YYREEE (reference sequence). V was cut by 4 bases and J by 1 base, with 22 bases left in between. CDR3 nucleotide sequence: TGTGCCAGCAGCCCACGCGGGGGCACAAGAGCACGCACAGATACGCAGTATTTT. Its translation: CASSPRGGTRARTDTQYF.

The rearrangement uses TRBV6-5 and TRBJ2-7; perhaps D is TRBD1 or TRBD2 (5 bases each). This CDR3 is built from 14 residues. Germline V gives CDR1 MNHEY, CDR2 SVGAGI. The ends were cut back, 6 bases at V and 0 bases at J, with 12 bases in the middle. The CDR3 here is CASSGARSSYEQYF. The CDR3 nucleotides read TGTGCCAGCAGCGGGGCTCGAAGCTCCTACGAGCAGTACTTC.

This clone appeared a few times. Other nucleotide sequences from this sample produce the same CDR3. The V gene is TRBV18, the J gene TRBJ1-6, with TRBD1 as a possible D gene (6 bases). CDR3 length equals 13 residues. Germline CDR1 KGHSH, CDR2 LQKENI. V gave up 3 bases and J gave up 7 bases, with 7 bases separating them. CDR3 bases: TGTGCCAGCTCACCCGACAGGAATTCACCCCTCCACTTT. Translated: CASSPDRNSPLHF. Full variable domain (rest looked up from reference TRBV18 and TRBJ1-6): NAGVMQNPRHLVRRRGQEARLRCSPMKGHSHVYWYRQLPEEGLKFMVYLQKENIIDESGMPKERFSAEFPKEGPSILRIQQVVRGDSAAYFCASSPDRNSPLHFGNGTRLTVT.

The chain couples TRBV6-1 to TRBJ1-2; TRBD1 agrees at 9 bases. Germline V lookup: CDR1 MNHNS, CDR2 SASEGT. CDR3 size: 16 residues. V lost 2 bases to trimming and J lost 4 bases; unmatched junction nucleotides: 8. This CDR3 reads CASSEIPGQGGYGYTF. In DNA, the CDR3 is TGTGCCAGCAGTGAAATTCCGGGACAGGGAGGCTATGGCTACACCTTC.

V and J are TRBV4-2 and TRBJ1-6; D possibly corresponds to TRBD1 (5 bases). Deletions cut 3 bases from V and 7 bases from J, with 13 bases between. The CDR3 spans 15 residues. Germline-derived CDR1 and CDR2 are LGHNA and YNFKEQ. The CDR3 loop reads CASSQEGTANSPLHF. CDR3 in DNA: TGTGCCAGCAGCCAGGAGGGGACCGCAAATTCACCCCTCCACTTT.

CDR3 coding DNA: TGTGCCTGGAGTGTACCAGGGGGGTCGAGAGAGACCCAGTACTTC. As protein: CAWSVPGGSRETQYF. The chain recombines TRBV30 with TRBJ2-5; TRBD1 is a possible D gene (7 bases). The length of the CDR3 is 15 residues. V dropped 0 bases and J dropped 4 bases, with 15 bases sitting between them. The germline CDR1 and CDR2 sequences are GTSNPN and SVGIG (reference sequence).

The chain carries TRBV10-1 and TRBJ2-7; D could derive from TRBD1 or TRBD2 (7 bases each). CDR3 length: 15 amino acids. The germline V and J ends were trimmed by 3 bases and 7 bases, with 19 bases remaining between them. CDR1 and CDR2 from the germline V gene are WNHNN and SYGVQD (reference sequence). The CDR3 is CASSEDVGRGGEQYF. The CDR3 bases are TGCGCCAGCAGTGAAGACGTGGGCAGGGGGGGTGAGCAGTACTTC.

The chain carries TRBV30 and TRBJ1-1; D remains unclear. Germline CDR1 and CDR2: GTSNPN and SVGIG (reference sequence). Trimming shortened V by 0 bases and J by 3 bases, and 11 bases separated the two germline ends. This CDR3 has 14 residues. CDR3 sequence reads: CAWSVRRSDTEAFF. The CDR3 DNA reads TGTGCCTGGAGTGTGAGGAGGTCGGACACTGAAGCTTTCTTT. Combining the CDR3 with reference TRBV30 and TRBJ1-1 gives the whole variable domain SQTIHQWPATLVQPVGSPLSLECTVEGTSNPNLYWYRQAAGRGLQLLFYSVGIGQISSEVPQNLSASRPQDRQFILSSKKLLLSDSGFYLCAWSVRRSDTEAFFGQGTRLTVV.

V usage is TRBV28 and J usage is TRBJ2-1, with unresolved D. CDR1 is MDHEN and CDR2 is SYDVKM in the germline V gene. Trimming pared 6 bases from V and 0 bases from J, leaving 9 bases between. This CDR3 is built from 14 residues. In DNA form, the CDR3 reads TGTGCCAGCAGGCCGCATGGCTCCTACAATGAGCAGTTCTTC. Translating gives CASRPHGSYNEQFF. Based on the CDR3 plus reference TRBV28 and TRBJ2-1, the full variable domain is DVKVTQSSRYLVKRTGEKVFLECVQDMDHENMFWYRQDPGLGLRLIYFSYDVKMKEKGDIPEGYSVSREKKERFSLILESASTNQTSMYLCASRPHGSYNEQFFGPGTRLTVL.

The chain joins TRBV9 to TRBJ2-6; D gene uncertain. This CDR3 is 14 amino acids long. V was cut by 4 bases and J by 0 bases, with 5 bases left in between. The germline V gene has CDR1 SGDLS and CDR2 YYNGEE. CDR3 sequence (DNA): TGTGCCAGCAGCTCCTACTCTGGGGCCAACGTCCTGACTTTC. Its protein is CASSSYSGANVLTF.

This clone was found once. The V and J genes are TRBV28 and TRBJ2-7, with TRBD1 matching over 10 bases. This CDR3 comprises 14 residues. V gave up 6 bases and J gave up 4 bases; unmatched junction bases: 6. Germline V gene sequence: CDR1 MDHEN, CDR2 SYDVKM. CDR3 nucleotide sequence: TGTGCCAGCAGGGGGACAGGGGCCCTGTACGAGCAGTACTTC. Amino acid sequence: CASRGTGALYEQYF. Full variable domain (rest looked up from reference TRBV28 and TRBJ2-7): DVKVTQSSRYLVKRTGEKVFLECVQDMDHENMFWYRQDPGLGLRLIYFSYDVKMKEKGDIPEGYSVSREKKERFSLILESASTNQTSMYLCASRGTGALYEQYFGPGTRLTVT.

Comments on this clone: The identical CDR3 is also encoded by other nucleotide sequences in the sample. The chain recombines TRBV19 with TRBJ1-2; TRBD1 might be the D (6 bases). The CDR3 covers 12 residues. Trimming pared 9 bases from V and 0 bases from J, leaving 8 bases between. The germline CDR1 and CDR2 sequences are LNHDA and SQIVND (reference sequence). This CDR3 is CASRQANYGYTF. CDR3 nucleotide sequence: TGTGCCAGCCGACAGGCTAACTATGGCTACACCTTC.

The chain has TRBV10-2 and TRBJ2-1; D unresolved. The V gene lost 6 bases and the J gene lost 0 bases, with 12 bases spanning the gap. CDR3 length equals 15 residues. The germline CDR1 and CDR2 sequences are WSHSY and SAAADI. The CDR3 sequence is CASRRLTASYNEQFF. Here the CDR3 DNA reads TGCGCCAGCAGGCGGTTAACGGCCTCCTACAATGAGCAGTTCTTC.

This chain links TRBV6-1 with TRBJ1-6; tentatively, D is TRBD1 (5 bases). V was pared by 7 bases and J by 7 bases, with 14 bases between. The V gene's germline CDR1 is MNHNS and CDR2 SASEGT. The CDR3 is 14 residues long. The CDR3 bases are TGTGCCAGCATGTTAAGTGGGGCCAATTCACCCCTCCACTTT. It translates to CASMLSGANSPLHF.

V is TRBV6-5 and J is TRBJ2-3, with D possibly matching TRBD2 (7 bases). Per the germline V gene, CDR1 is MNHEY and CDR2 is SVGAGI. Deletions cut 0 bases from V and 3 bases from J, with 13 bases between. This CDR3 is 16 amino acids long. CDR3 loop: CASSYSGGTLTDTQYF. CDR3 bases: TGTGCCAGCAGTTACTCGGGAGGGACATTAACAGATACGCAGTATTTT.

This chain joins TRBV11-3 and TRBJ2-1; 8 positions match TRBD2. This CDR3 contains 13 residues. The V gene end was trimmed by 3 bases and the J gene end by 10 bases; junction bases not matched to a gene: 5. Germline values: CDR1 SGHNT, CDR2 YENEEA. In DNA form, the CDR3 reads TGTGCCAGCAGCTTTAGCGGGGTAGGGGAGCAGTTCTTC. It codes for CASSFSGVGEQFF.

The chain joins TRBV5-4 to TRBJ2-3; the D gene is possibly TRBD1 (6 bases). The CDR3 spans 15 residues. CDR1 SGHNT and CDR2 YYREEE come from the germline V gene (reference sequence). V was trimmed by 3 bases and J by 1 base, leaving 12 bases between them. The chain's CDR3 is CASSSTGLGTDTQYF. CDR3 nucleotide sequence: TGTGCCAGCAGCTCGACAGGATTGGGCACAGATACGCAGTATTTT. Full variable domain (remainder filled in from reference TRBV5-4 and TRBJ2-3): ETGVTQSPTHLIKTRGQQVTLRCSSQSGHNTVSWYQQALGQGPQFIFQYYREEENGRGNFPPRFSGLQFPNYSSELNVNALELDDSALYLCASSSTGLGTDTQYFGPGTRLTVL.

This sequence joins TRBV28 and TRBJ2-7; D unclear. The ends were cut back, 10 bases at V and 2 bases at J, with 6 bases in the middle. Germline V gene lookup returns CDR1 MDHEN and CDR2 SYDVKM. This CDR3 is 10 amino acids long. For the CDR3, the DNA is TGTGCCACCCGGACCTACGAGCAGTACTTC. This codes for CATRTYEQYF.

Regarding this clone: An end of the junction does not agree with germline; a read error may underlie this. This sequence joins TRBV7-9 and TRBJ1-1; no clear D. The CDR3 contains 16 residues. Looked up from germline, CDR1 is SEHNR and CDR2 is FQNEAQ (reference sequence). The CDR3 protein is CASRLGPFGPNTEAFF. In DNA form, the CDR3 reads TGTGCCAGCAGATTAGGACCTTTCGGCCCGAACACTGAAGCTTTCTTT.

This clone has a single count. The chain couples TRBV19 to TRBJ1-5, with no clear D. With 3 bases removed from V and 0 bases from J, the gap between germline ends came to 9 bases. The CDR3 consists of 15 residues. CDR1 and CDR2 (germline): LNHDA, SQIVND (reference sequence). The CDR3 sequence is CASSMNGYSNQPQHF. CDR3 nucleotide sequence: TGTGCCAGTAGTATGAACGGGTATAGCAATCAGCCCCAGCATTTT.

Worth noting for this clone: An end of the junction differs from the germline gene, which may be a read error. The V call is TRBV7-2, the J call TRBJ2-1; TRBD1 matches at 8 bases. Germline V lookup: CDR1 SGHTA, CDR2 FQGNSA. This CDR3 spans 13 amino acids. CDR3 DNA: TGTGCCAGCAGCTTAGGGCGGCAGGGGGCGGAACTCTTC. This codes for CASSLGRQGAELF.

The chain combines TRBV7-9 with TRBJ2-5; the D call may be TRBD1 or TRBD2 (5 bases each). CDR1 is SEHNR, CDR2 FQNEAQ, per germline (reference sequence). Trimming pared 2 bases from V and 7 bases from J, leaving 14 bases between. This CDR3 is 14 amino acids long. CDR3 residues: CASSLTGAEGTQYF. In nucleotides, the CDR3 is TGTGCCAGCAGCTTAACCGGGGCCGAGGGGACCCAGTACTTC.

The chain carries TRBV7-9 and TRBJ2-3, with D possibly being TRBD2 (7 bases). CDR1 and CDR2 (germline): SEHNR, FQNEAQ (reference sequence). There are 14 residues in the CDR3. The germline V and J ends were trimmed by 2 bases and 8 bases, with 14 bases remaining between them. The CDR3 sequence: CASSLLKGGSTQYF. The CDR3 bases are TGTGCCAGCAGCTTACTAAAGGGGGGGTCTACGCAGTATTTT.

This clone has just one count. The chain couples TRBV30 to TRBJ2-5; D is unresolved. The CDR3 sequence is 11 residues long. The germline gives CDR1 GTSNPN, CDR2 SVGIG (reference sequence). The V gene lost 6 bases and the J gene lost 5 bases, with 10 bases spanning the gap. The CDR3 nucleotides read TGTGCCTGTTCCTTAACGGAGACCCAGTACTTC. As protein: CACSLTETQYF.

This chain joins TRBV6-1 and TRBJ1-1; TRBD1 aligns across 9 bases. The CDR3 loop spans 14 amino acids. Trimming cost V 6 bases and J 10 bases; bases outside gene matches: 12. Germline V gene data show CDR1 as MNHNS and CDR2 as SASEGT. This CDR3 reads CASRTPGQGGRAFF. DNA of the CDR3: TGTGCCAGCAGAACACCGGGACAGGGTGGGCGAGCTTTCTTT.

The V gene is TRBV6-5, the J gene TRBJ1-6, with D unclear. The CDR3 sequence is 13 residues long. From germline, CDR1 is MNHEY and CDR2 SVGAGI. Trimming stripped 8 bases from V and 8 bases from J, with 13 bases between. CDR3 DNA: TGTGCCAGCGGCCCCGGGGTACATTCACCCCTCCACTTT. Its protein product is CASGPGVHSPLHF.

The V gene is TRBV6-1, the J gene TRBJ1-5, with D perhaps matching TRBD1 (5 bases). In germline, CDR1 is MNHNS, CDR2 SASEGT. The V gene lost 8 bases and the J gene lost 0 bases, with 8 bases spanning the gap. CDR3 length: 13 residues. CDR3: CASGALSNQPQHF. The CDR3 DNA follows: TGTGCCAGCGGGGCCCTTAGCAATCAGCCCCAGCATTTT.

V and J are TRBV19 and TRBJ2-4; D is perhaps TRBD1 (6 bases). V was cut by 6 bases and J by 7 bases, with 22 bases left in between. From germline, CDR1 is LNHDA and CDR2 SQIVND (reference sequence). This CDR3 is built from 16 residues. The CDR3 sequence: CASSLRDKESGNIQYF. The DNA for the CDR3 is TGTGCCAGTAGCCTCCGGGACAAGGAGTCAGGTAACATTCAGTACTTC.

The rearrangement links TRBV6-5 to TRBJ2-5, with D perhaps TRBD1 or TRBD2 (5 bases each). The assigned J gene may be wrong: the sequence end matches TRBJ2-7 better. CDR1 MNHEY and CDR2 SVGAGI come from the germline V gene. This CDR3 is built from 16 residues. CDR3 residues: CASSYAGRQGINEQYF. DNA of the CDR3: TGTGCCAGCAGTTACGCGGGCCGGCAGGGTATCAACGAGCAGTACTTC.

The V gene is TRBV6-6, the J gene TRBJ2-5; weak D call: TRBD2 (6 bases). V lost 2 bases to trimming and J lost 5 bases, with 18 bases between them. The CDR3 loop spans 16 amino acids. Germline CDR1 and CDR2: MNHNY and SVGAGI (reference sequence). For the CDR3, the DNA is TGTGCCAGCAGTTACGACCTGGATTCGGCGGGGGAGACCCAGTACTTC. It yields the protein CASSYDLDSAGETQYF.